The T cell receptor beta chain described here comes from a study of Graves' ophthalmopathy and Graves' hyperthyroidism. Study findings and constraints: Most thyroid clonotypes with frequency above 0.001 were detected in blood too.

Trimming at V came to 6 bases and at J to 6 bases, leaving 20 bases not matched to a gene. Germline lookup yields CDR1 MNHNS and CDR2 SASEGT. The CDR3 runs 18 residues. CDR3 regions of TCR beta were amplified from RNA transcripts. In the first round, RT-PCR was carried out with HTBI primers, and a multiplex PCR formed the second round. Via MiXCR, TCRdb re-called the multiplex PCR reads, giving one row per CDR3 protein. The table lists fewer than 250,000 distinct CDR3 sequences, under 30% of them singletons, with approximately 9.6% in the top ten. This clonotype was observed many times. Antigen specificity is unknown.

The genes are TRBV6-1 and TRBJ2-7; 10 positions agree with TRBD2. The receptor was isolated from a man aged 45-65 years with Graves' ophthalmopathy. Sequenced material: peripheral blood. The CDR3 DNA reads TGTGCCAGCAGAGAACTAGCGGGGACATGGGGCATTTTAGCCGAGCAGTACTTC. Protein: CASRELAGTWGILAEQYF.